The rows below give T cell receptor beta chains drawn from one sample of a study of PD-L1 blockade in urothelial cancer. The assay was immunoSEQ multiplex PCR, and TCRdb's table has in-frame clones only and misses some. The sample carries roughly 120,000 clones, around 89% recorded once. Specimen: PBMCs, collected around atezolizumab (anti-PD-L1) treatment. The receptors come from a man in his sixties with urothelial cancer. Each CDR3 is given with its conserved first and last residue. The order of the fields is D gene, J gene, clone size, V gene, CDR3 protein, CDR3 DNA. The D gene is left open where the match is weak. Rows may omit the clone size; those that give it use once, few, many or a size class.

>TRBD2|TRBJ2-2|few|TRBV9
CASSVAGDTGELFF
TGTGCCAGCAGCGTTGCGGGGGACACCGGGGAGCTGTTTTTT
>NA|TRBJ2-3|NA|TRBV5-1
CASSLVSGGVNTDTQYF
TGCGCCAGCAGCTTGGTCTCAGGAGGGGTCAACACAGATACGCAGTATTTT
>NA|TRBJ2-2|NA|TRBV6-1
CASKTEVTGELFF
TGTGCCAGCAAAACCGAGGTCACCGGGGAGCTGTTTTTT
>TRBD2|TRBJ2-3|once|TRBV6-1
CASSEVRAGGKADTQYF
TGTGCCAGCAGTGAAGTTCGAGCGGGGGGTAAGGCAGATACGCAGTATTTT
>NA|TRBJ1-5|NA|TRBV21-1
CASSGDRGRNQPQHF
TGTGCCAGCAGTGGGGACAGGGGGAGAAATCAGCCCCAGCATTTT
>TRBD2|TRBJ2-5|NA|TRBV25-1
CASSAPSGTSGSETQYF
TGTGCCAGCAGTGCGCCCTCCGGGACTAGCGGGAGTGAGACCCAGTACTTC
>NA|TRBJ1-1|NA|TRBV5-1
CASSFGHRNYNTEAFF
TGCGCCAGCAGCTTTGGACACCGGAACTACAACACTGAAGCTTTCTTT
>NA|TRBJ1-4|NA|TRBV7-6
CASSLLAANEKLFF
TGTGCCAGCAGCTTATTGGCGGCTAATGAAAAACTGTTTTTT
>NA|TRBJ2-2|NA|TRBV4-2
CAGGALRGELFF
TGTGCCGGAGGGGCTCTTAGGGGGGAGCTGTTTTTT
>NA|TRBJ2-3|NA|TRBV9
CASSPPVEPDTQYF
TGTGCCAGCAGCCCACCGGTCGAGCCAGATACGCAGTATTTT
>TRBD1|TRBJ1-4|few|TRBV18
CASSPPGQGDEKLFF
TGTGCCAGCTCACCACCGGGACAGGGAGATGAAAAACTGTTTTTT
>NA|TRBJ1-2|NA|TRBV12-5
CASGLVGVYTF
TGTGCTAGTGGTTTGGTCGGGGTCTACACCTTC
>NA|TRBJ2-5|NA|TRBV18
CASSPLTPQGTKETQYF
TGTGCCAGCTCACCCCTTACCCCCCAGGGAACGAAAGAGACCCAGTACTTC
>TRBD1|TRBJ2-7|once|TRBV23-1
CASSQSTYHTGGSYEQYF
TGCGCCAGCAGTCAATCGACTTACCACACAGGGGGCTCCTACGAGCAGTACTTC
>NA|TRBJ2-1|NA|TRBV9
CASSVGTSSYNEQFF
TGTGCCAGCAGCGTCGGGACTTCTTCCTACAATGAGCAGTTCTTC
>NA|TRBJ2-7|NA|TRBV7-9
CASTSSSYEQYF
TGTGCCAGCACCTCCAGCTCCTACGAGCAGTACTTC
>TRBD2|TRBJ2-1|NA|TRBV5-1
CASSIGTSGGYYNEQFF
TGCGCCAGCAGCATCGGGACTAGCGGGGGGTACTACAATGAGCAGTTCTTC
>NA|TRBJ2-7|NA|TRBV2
CASKSTGNSYEQYF
TGTGCCAGCAAAAGCACAGGGAACTCCTACGAGCAGTACTTC
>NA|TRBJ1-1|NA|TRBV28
CASSPSGEMGTEAFF
TGTGCCAGCAGTCCCTCAGGGGAAATGGGCACTGAAGCTTTCTTT
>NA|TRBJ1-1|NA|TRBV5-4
CASRVPAGTEAFF
TGTGCCAGCAGGGTCCCAGCAGGTACTGAAGCTTTCTTT
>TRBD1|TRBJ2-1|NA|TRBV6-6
CASSPTGEAYNEQFF
TGTGCCAGCAGCCCGACAGGGGAAGCCTACAATGAGCAGTTCTTC
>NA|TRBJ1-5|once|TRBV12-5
CASGLELAGNQPQHF
TGTGCTAGTGGTTTGGAGTTGGCAGGGAATCAGCCCCAGCATTTT
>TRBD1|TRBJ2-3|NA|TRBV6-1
CASSEGKGTGGHLATDTQYF
TGTGCCAGCAGTGAAGGAAAAGGGACAGGGGGCCATCTCGCCACAGATACGCAGTATTTT
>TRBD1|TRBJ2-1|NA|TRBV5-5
CASSRGTTGDEQFF
TGTGCCAGCAGCAGGGGCACGACAGGGGACGAGCAGTTCTTC
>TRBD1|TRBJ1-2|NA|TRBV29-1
CSVTGADGYTF
TGCAGCGTTACAGGGGCGGATGGCTACACCTTC
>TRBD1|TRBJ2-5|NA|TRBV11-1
CASSPDRGWETQYF
TGTGCCAGCAGCCCAGACAGGGGTTGGGAGACCCAGTACTTC
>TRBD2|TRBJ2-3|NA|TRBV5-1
CASSLLAGPEYTQYF
TGCGCCAGCAGCTTGCTAGCGGGTCCTGAATATACGCAGTATTTT
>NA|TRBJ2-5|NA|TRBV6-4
CASSVWPQETQYF
TGTGCCAGCAGTGTGTGGCCGCAAGAGACCCAGTACTTC